This T cell receptor beta chain was sequenced in a study of beta chain features in type 1 diabetes. General study results and limits: HLA effects on TCRB rearrangement stayed unresolved here. For patients and controls alike, PCR might favor shorter templates to the same degree.

This clone was seen a few times. Antigen unknown. Of the isolated RNA, all was reverse transcribed, and so the sequenced material was expressed TCRB transcripts. For naive, central memory and regulatory T cell samples, reads averaged around 3.5 million. This table comes from immunoSEQ multiplex PCR, and its TCRdb copy is limited to in-frame clones, with some not included. This table holds 200,000 to 250,000 clones, around 68% found once. The CDR3 spans 17 residues. V was trimmed by 4 bases and J by 2 bases, leaving 21 bases between them. Germline V gene lookup returns CDR1 SGDLS and CDR2 YYNGEE. The V gene is TRBV9, the J gene TRBJ2-5, with D tentatively TRBD1 or TRBD2 (5 bases each). This sequence was found in a man between 25 and 39 years old in good health. Source material: naive CD4+ T cells from blood. CDR3: CASSPSPGRIVQETQYF. DNA of the CDR3: TGTGCCAGCAGCCCTTCACCGGGACGGATTGTACAAGAGACCCAGTACTTC.